A single sample is the source of the 31 T cell receptor beta chains below, sequenced in a study of spatial heterogeneity in lung cancer. TCRdb fed the 5' RACE reads into MiXCR, producing one record per CDR3 protein. This table has about 120,000 distinct CDR3 sequences, more than 10% appearing once. Time point specified: blood at routine non-recurrence follow-up after resection. No cells were sorted before sequencing. The whole RNA sequenced was extracted from tumor, nontumor lung or frozen PBMC. The source was PBMCs, collected at follow-up. These receptors were taken from a male donor with early-stage non-small cell lung cancer.

This chain joins TRBV18 and TRBJ2-7, with unresolved D. V lost 2 bases, J lost 0 bases, and 8 bases lay in between. The CDR3 contains 14 residues. CDR1 is KGHSH and CDR2 is LQKENI in the germline V gene. The CDR3 nucleotides are TGTGCCAGCTCACCATCTAGAAGCTCCTACGAGCAGTACTTC. This codes for CASSPSRSSYEQYF.

This clonotype was seen at least ten times. The chain employs TRBV20-1 and TRBJ1-2; D call uncertain. Trimming left V 2 bases short and J 0 bases short, with 16 bases between. Germline values: CDR1 DFQATT, CDR2 SNEGSKA (reference sequence). CDR3 size: 16 residues. CDR3 sequence: CSARNTIRGANYGYTF. The CDR3 DNA is TGCAGTGCTAGAAATACGATTCGGGGAGCTAACTATGGCTACACCTTC.

In its sample, this clonotype was seen a few times. J is TRBJ1-6 and V is TRBV4-3; 9 bases align to TRBD1. The germline V gene encodes CDR1 LGHNA and CDR2 YSLEER. The V and J ends lost 2 bases and 7 bases, in that order; junction bases with no gene match: 3. The CDR3 has 15 amino acids. The CDR3 spells CASSQWTGENSPLHF. CDR3 DNA: TGCGCCAGCAGCCAATGGACAGGGGAGAATTCACCCCTCCACTTT.

The rearrangement uses TRBV7-2 and TRBJ2-5; perhaps TRBD2 as D (6 bases). The germline V gene has CDR1 SGHTA and CDR2 FQGNSA. This CDR3 is 15 amino acids long. V was cut by 5 bases and J by 4 bases, with 17 bases left in between. CDR3 nucleotides: TGTGCCAGCAGCCTACCAAAGGCTAGCGTAGAGACCCAGTACTTC. It codes for CASSLPKASVETQYF.

The CDR3 loop reads CASSQVFRGNYGYTF. The CDR3 DNA follows: TGTGCCAGCAGCCAAGTCTTCAGGGGCAACTATGGCTACACCTTC. The genes are TRBV14 and TRBJ1-2, with D possibly TRBD1 on 6 matching bases. Trimming pared 1 base from V and 2 bases from J, leaving 11 bases between. This CDR3 has 15 residues. Germline-derived CDR1 and CDR2 are SGHDN and FVKESK.

The chain employs TRBV20-1 and TRBJ2-2, with 10 nucleotides matching TRBD1. Trimming cost V 6 bases and J 6 bases; bases outside gene matches: 10. Germline V CDR1 and CDR2: DFQATT, SNEGSKA (reference sequence). This CDR3 is 15 amino acids long. CDR3 protein: CSASQTGGASGELFF. The CDR3, as DNA: TGCAGTGCAAGCCAGACAGGGGGCGCGTCCGGGGAGCTGTTTTTT.

The V gene is TRBV11-2, the J gene TRBJ2-5, with TRBD1 identical over 8 bases. Germline V gene data show CDR1 as SGHAT and CDR2 as FQNNGV. This CDR3 is 14 amino acids long. V shed 4 bases, J shed 4 bases, and the junction held 5 bases outside the gene matches. The CDR3 loop is CASSSGTGRETQYF. The CDR3 region has the DNA TGTGCCAGCAGCTCCGGGACAGGCCGAGAGACCCAGTACTTC.

This clonotype was counted ten times or more. The chain employs TRBV6-2 or TRBV6-3 and TRBJ1-5; D not resolved. CDR3 size: 14 residues. The V gene lost 9 bases and the J gene lost 0 bases, with 12 bases spanning the gap. Germline V gene sequence: CDR1 MNHEY, CDR2 SVGEGT. The CDR3 coding sequence is TGTGCCAGTGCCCCGCGGTATAGCAATCAGCCCCAGCATTTT. Translated: CASAPRYSNQPQHF.

This clonotype was detected a few times. The J gene is TRBJ2-5, the V gene TRBV6-2 or TRBV6-3; 7 positions match TRBD1. The CDR3 covers 17 residues. Looked up from germline, CDR1 is MNHEY and CDR2 is SVGEGT. The ends lost 6 bases at V and 7 bases at J; junction bases unmatched: 20. In nucleotides, the CDR3 is TGTGCCAGCAGACAGGATATTACAGGGGCACCACCAAGGACCCAGTACTTC. This translates into CASRQDITGAPPRTQYF.

The chain carries TRBV5-1 and TRBJ2-7; TRBD1 matches 11 bases. The CDR3 extends over 17 amino acids. Looked up from germline, CDR1 is SGHRS and CDR2 is YFSETQ. V was clipped by 1 base and J by 3 bases; unmatched bases: 9. The CDR3 DNA reads as TGCGCCAGCAGCTTGCGGACAGGGGGCGCGGGTGACTACGAGCAGTACTTC. It encodes CASSLRTGGAGDYEQYF.

This chain joins TRBV5-1 and TRBJ2-2, with TRBD1 identical over 9 bases. This CDR3 contains 15 residues. Germline lookup yields CDR1 SGHRS and CDR2 YFSETQ. With V trimmed by 4 bases and J by 4 bases, 5 bases remained unmatched. CDR3 DNA sequence: TGCGCCAGCAGCCCGGACAGGGGATCCACCGGGGAGCTGTTTTTT. Protein product: CASSPDRGSTGELFF.

This clonotype occurred many times. The genes are TRBV27 and TRBJ2-3, with D unresolved. Germline assignment: CDR1 MNHEY and CDR2 SMNVEV (reference sequence). The CDR3 extends over 16 amino acids. The V gene lost 0 bases and the J gene lost 2 bases, with 12 bases spanning the gap. This CDR3 reads CASSLSIGLLTDTQYF. For the CDR3, the DNA is TGTGCCAGCAGTTTATCGATCGGCCTACTCACAGATACGCAGTATTTT.

This clonotype appeared a few times. The rearrangement joins TRBV27 to TRBJ2-7; possible D gene TRBD2, 5 bases. CDR3 size: 15 residues. The V gene lost 5 bases and the J gene lost 1 base, with 15 bases spanning the gap. CDR1 MNHEY and CDR2 SMNVEV come from the germline V gene (reference sequence). CDR3 DNA: TGTGCCAGCAGTCCTGGAAGAGGGTGGTCCTACGAGCAGTACTTC. It specifies CASSPGRGWSYEQYF.

This clonotype ranks as medium-sized (0.01 to 0.1%). The V and J genes are TRBV20-1 and TRBJ1-1; TRBD1 might be the D (6 bases). Germline CDR1 DFQATT, CDR2 SNEGSKA (reference sequence). This CDR3 spans 12 amino acids. Trimming cost V 7 bases and J 5 bases, with 14 bases left between them. In DNA form, the CDR3 reads TGCAGTGTCAAACAGGGAAATACTGAAGCTTTCTTT. Translation gives CSVKQGNTEAFF.

The genes are TRBV4-3 and TRBJ2-1; 9 bases line up with TRBD2. The V gene end was trimmed by 0 bases and the J gene end by 4 bases; junction bases not matched to a gene: 1. The V gene's germline CDR1 is LGHNA and CDR2 YSLEER. The CDR3 loop spans 15 amino acids. Here the CDR3 reads CASSQDSGGYNEQFF. The CDR3 region has the DNA TGCGCCAGCAGCCAAGATAGCGGGGGTTACAATGAGCAGTTCTTC.

This clonotype has just a few counts. The rearrangement joins TRBV10-3 to TRBJ2-5, with D unresolved. Germline CDR1 is ENHRY and CDR2 is SYGVKD. V shed 2 bases and J shed 7 bases, with 14 bases lying between them. The CDR3 extends over 14 amino acids. CDR3 residues: CAISEEYSPGTQYF. CDR3 in DNA: TGTGCCATCAGTGAGGAGTACAGCCCGGGGACCCAGTACTTC.

Ten or more counts support this clonotype. The rearrangement links TRBV20-1 to TRBJ2-5, with TRBD2 identical over 12 bases. Germline V gives CDR1 DFQATT, CDR2 SNEGSKA (reference sequence). The V gene end was trimmed by 5 bases and the J gene end by 4 bases; junction bases not matched to a gene: 5. This CDR3 has 14 residues. CDR3 nucleotide sequence: TGCAGTGCTGCCGCTAGCGGGGGGGCAGAGACCCAGTACTTC. Encoded protein: CSAAASGGAETQYF.

This clonotype was detected a few times. The genes are TRBV5-4 and TRBJ2-1, with TRBD2 identical over 7 bases. The CDR3 runs to 15 residues. Looked up from germline, CDR1 is SGHNT and CDR2 is YYREEE (reference sequence). V was pared by 10 bases and J by 3 bases, with 13 bases of the junction left unmatched. The CDR3 region is CAAGVGRGSYNEQFF. CDR3 in DNA: TGTGCCGCGGGGGTTGGGCGGGGGAGCTACAATGAGCAGTTCTTC.

At least ten counts were recorded for this clonotype. One end of the junction is discordant with germline, which a read error may explain. The chain has TRBV7-7 and TRBJ1-5, with D possibly TRBD1 on 5 matching bases. CDR1 and CDR2 from the germline V gene are SSHAT and FNYEAQ (reference sequence). The CDR3 covers 13 residues. The CDR3 spells CASSLGERQPQHF. The CDR3 nucleotides are TGTGCTAGCAGCTTAGGGGAGAGACAGCCCCAGCATTTT.

In its sample, this clonotype was seen a few times. V usage is TRBV25-1 and J usage is TRBJ1-5; no definite D call. With 3 bases removed from V and 7 bases from J, the gap between germline ends came to 13 bases. The CDR3 is made up of 14 amino acids. Germline lookup yields CDR1 MGHDK and CDR2 SYGVNS. CDR3 loop: CASSDREGLQPQHF. The CDR3, as DNA: TGTGCCAGCAGTGATCGGGAGGGTCTACAGCCCCAGCATTTT.

This clonotype appeared many times. This sequence joins TRBV12-3 or TRBV12-4 and TRBJ2-2; D is unresolved. This CDR3 is 12 amino acids long. Trimming removed 2 bases at V and 6 bases at J, with 4 bases between. CDR3 bases: TGTGCCAGCAGTTTATTCCCCGGGGAGCTGTTTTTT. Amino acid sequence: CASSLFPGELFF.

This clonotype came up a few times. The chain carries TRBV12-3 or TRBV12-4 and TRBJ2-5; a weak D match, TRBD2 (5 bases). Trimming removed 1 base from V and 4 bases from J, with 10 bases in between. The CDR3 sequence is 14 residues long. The CDR3: CASSLGGDRETQYF. CDR3 nucleotides: TGTGCCAGCAGTTTAGGGGGAGATAGAGAGACCCAGTACTTC.

This clonotype was found a few times. The chain is built from TRBV4-1 and TRBJ1-2; D remains unclear. The V end lost 1 base, the J end lost 2 bases, and 11 bases lay between the germline ends. The CDR3 runs to 15 residues. Looked up from germline, CDR1 is MGHRA and CDR2 is YSYEKL. DNA for the CDR3: TGCGCCAGCAGCCAAGGCGGGAGGGTCAACTATGGCTACACCTTC. Translation gives CASSQGGRVNYGYTF.

This clonotype has a handful of counts. The rearrangement uses TRBV5-1 and TRBJ1-5; 7 bases line up with TRBD1. This CDR3 is 18 amino acids long. The junction had 9 bases not matched to a gene; V was cut back by 0 bases and J by 0 bases. Germline assignment: CDR1 SGHRS and CDR2 YFSETQ. CDR3 coding DNA: TGCGCCAGCAGCTTGGACGGGACAGAGCCGTATAGCAATCAGCCCCAGCATTTT. Its protein product is CASSLDGTEPYSNQPQHF.

The genes are TRBV25-1 and TRBJ1-2, with TRBD1 identical over 9 bases. V lost 8 bases, J lost 4 bases, and 8 bases stayed unmatched. This CDR3 spans 14 amino acids. CDR1 MGHDK and CDR2 SYGVNS come from the germline V gene. The CDR3 nucleotides are TGTGCCAGCTCGGGACAGGGAGAGAGCTATGGCTACACCTTC. The encoded protein is CASSGQGESYGYTF.

The chain couples TRBV12-3 or TRBV12-4 to TRBJ1-1, with 7 bases fitting TRBD1. This CDR3 is built from 12 residues. The V gene end was trimmed by 6 bases and the J gene end by 6 bases; junction bases not matched to a gene: 4. CDR3 nucleotides: TGTGCCAGCAGCAGGGGGTTGGCTGAAGCTTTCTTT. Its protein is CASSRGLAEAFF.

The chain employs TRBV20-1 and TRBJ2-7; TRBD1 might be the D (6 bases). CDR1 DFQATT and CDR2 SNEGSKA come from the germline V gene (reference sequence). Trimming removed 0 bases from V and 0 bases from J, with 12 bases in between. The CDR3 runs 15 residues. CDR3 protein: CSARDGQGSSYEQYF. The CDR3 DNA reads TGCAGTGCTAGAGATGGGCAGGGGAGCTCCTACGAGCAGTACTTC.

This clonotype was detected only a few times. The rearrangement links TRBV4-2 to TRBJ2-1; TRBD2 matches at 9 bases. CDR1 LGHNA and CDR2 YNFKEQ come from the germline V gene. This CDR3 contains 17 residues. J was trimmed by 0 bases and V by 5 bases; bases with no gene match: 8. The DNA for the CDR3 is TGTGCCAGCAGCGCCAGCGGGGGGATAAGCTCCTACAATGAGCAGTTCTTC. Protein sequence: CASSASGGISSYNEQFF.

V and J are TRBV6-5 and TRBJ2-1; 11 bases agree with TRBD2. J lost 5 bases, V lost 6 bases, and 6 bases had no gene match. The CDR3 is 15 amino acids. CDR1 and CDR2 from the germline V gene are MNHEY and SVGAGI. CDR3 DNA: TGTGCCAGCAGACCCGGGACTAGCGGCAACAATGAGCAGTTCTTC. It is translated as CASRPGTSGNNEQFF.

There are many counts of this clonotype. CDR3 residues: CASTLVRGNTDTQYF. In DNA, the CDR3 is TGTGCCAGCACTCTTGTAAGGGGGAACACAGATACGCAGTATTTT. The chain uses TRBV2 and TRBJ2-3; D is perhaps TRBD1 (6 bases). Germline V CDR1 and CDR2: SNHLY, FYNNEI. The V gene lost 7 bases and the J gene lost 2 bases, with 16 bases spanning the gap. CDR3 size: 15 residues.

The chain joins TRBV6-5 to TRBJ2-1, with TRBD2 matching over 11 bases. Losses at the gene ends were 6 bases for V and 10 bases for J; bases not matched to a gene: 17. The V gene's germline CDR1 is MNHEY and CDR2 SVGAGI. The CDR3 covers 17 residues. In DNA form, the CDR3 reads TGTGCCAGCAGCCATACCCGCCTAGCGGGGGGCTTCGGAGAGCAGTTCTTC. It encodes CASSHTRLAGGFGEQFF.